This is a list of T cell receptor beta chains from one sample in a study of OX40 agonist ivuxolimab in advanced cancers. Measured with immunoSEQ multiplex PCR; TCRdb has only the in-frame clones, and not every one. The sample has tens of thousands of clones, about 90% seen once. The material sequenced was CD4+ or CD8+ T cells sorted from blood, taken in a trial of the OX40 agonist ivuxolimab. The receptors come from an adult with an advanced solid tumor such as melanoma, head and neck, liver or kidney cancer. CDR3s include the opening cysteine and the closing phenylalanine or tryptophan. D genes are given only for firm matches.

>TRBJ2-3|TRBV5-1|TRBD2
CASSYMSGGGASDTQYF
>TRBJ1-4|TRBV6-7|TRBD1
CASSYGQGAWEKLFF
>TRBJ1-2|TRBV28|NA
CASSSGAYLNYGYTF
>TRBJ2-3|TRBV6-5|NA
CASSYEGGRTDTQYF
>TRBJ1-6|TRBV25-1|TRBD1
CASSELGYGTGSSPLHF
>TRBJ2-7|TRBV9|TRBD2
CASSAAGLEAYEQYF
>TRBJ2-1|TRBV4-2|TRBD2
CASSPTTSRHEQFF
>TRBJ2-5|TRBV6-1|NA
CASIGGGWYQETQYF
>TRBJ2-1|TRBV7-7|TRBD1
CASSIVAGTAYNEQFF
>TRBJ1-3|TRBV7-6|NA
CASSLVDSSGNTIYF
>TRBJ1-4|TRBV4-1|NA
CASSPSLPPAGNEKLFF
>TRBJ1-2|TRBV18|NA
CASSPPGGDYGYTF
>TRBJ1-1|TRBV6-5|TRBD1
CASSRDRGNTEAFF
>TRBJ2-3|TRBV30|TRBD1
CAWKSGTGGTDTQYF
>TRBJ1-4|TRBV6-5|NA
CASSYGQTNEKLFF
>TRBJ2-3|TRBV5-1|NA
CASSLADVSDTQYF
>TRBJ2-5|TRBV7-6|NA
CASSLGPVGETQYF
>TRBJ2-5|TRBV4-1|TRBD1
CASSQAGTGAETQYF
>TRBJ1-1|TRBV28|NA
CASSLMVNTEAFF
>TRBJ1-5|TRBV6-6|NA
CASSYSESNQPQHF
>TRBJ1-3|TRBV6-1|TRBD1
CASSVTTGNGNTIYF
>TRBJ1-5|TRBV2|NA
CASSELQGGQPQHF
>TRBJ1-1|TRBV5-5|NA
CASSLVTGWGEAFF
>TRBJ1-4|TRBV6-1|TRBD1
CASLGQYNEKLFF
>TRBJ1-1|TRBV10-3|NA
CATKAGGDTEAFF
>TRBJ1-2|TRBV18|NA
CASSPTSALGGYTF
>TRBJ1-2|TRBV18|NA
CASSPPERIGYGYTF
>TRBJ2-3|TRBV4-1|NA
CASSQWALAGASTDTQYF
>TRBJ1-1|TRBV19|NA
CASSIVTGNTEAFF
>TRBJ2-3|TRBV11-2|NA
CASSEGTSLSTDTQYF
>TRBJ1-4|TRBV28|NA
CASSSPRGEIKKLFF
>TRBJ1-2|TRBV10-3|TRBD1
CAISDRTGSGVGYGYTF
>TRBJ1-4|TRBV9|TRBD1
CASSPGDRRTGGSTNEKLFF
>TRBJ1-1|TRBV15|NA
CATRRGGASHAFF